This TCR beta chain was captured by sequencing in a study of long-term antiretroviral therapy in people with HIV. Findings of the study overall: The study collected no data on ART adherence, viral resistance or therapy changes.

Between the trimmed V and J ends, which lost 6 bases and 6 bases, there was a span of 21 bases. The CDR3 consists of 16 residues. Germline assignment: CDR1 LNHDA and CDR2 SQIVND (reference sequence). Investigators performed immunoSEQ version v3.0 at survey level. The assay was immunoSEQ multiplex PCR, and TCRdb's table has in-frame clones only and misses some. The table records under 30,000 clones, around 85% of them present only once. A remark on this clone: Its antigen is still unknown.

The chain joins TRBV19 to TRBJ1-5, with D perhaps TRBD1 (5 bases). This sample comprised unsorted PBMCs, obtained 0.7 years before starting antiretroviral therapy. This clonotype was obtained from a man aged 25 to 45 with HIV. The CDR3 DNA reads TGTGCCAGTAGGATCGCCGTTTCCCAGGGCGGTCAGCCCCAGCATTTT. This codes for CASRIAVSQGGQPQHF.